These 9 T cell receptor beta chains originate from one sample sequenced in a study of T cells in Graves' hyperthyroidism and ophthalmopathy. From RNA transcripts, TCR beta CDR3 regions were amplified. Researchers ran a first-round RT-PCR on the TCR CDR3 using the HTBI primer set. From the multiplex PCR reads, TCRdb called clonotypes with MiXCR, one entry per CDR3 protein. The repertoire holds about 840,000 distinct CDR3 sequences, 38% seen once, with 8.9% in the top ten. Sequencing input: blood. These TCRs come from a man younger than 30 with Graves' hyperthyroidism.

This clonotype was seen more than once but under ten times. The chain carries TRBV4-3 and TRBJ1-5; possible D gene TRBD1, 5 bases. The CDR3 loop spans 16 amino acids. CDR1 LGHNA and CDR2 YSLEER come from the germline V gene. The V end was cut by 0 bases, the J end by 1 base, with 10 bases between. The DNA of the CDR3 is TGCGCCAGCAGCCAAGACAGGGCCCTAAGCAATCAGCCCCAGCATTTT. It translates to CASSQDRALSNQPQHF.

V is TRBV5-1 and J is TRBJ2-2; no reliable D call. Trimming cost V 3 bases and J 7 bases, with 10 bases left between them. Germline V gives CDR1 SGHRS, CDR2 YFSETQ. This CDR3 region has 13 residues. CDR3 DNA sequence: TGCGCCAGCAGCTCCCAGAGAATCGGGGAGCTGTTTTTT. Its protein is CASSSQRIGELFF.

Only a few counts were recorded for this clonotype. V gene TRBV2 combines with J gene TRBJ2-7; D might be TRBD1 or TRBD2, each matching 5 bases. Germline values: CDR1 SNHLY, CDR2 FYNNEI. Trimming removed 6 bases at V and 9 bases at J, with 21 bases between. There are 14 residues in the CDR3. CDR3 protein: CASRETRGQGGQYF. The CDR3 DNA reads as TGTGCCAGCAGGGAGACCCGGGGCCAAGGTGGGCAGTACTTC.

The chain carries TRBV7-2 and TRBJ2-7; D is unresolved. The CDR3 loop spans 12 amino acids. The germline V and J ends were trimmed by 4 bases and 5 bases, with 9 bases remaining between them. Looked up from germline, CDR1 is SGHTA and CDR2 is FQGNSA. Written as DNA, the CDR3 is TGTGCCAGCAGCTCCACTATGGACGAGCAGTACTTC. Translating gives CASSSTMDEQYF.

The chain combines TRBV20-1 with TRBJ2-5, with TRBD2 identical over 16 bases. The trim removed 1 base at V and 1 base at J, leaving 15 bases unmatched. The CDR3 is 21 residues long. Germline CDR1 DFQATT, CDR2 SNEGSKA (reference sequence). DNA of the CDR3: TGCAGTGCTAGAGGATCGAAGTCCGGGACTAGCGGGGGGGGCCCCCAAGAGACCCAGTACTTC. This gives the protein CSARGSKSGTSGGGPQETQYF.

This chain joins TRBV10-3 and TRBJ1-1, with TRBD1 as a possible D gene (5 bases). This CDR3 region has 14 residues. V was trimmed by 4 bases and J by 4 bases, leaving 13 bases between them. The germline V gene encodes CDR1 ENHRY and CDR2 SYGVKD. Written as DNA, the CDR3 is TGTGCCATCAGTGGAGAAGGGACGGGCACTGAAGCTTTCTTT. Its translation is CAISGEGTGTEAFF.

This rearrangement joins TRBV7-9 to TRBJ1-1, with 7 bases lining up with TRBD1. The CDR3 length is 15 residues. Germline CDR1 is SEHNR and CDR2 is FQNEAQ (reference sequence). J was trimmed by 0 bases and V by 5 bases; bases with no gene match: 6. The CDR3 nucleotides read TGTGCCAGCAGCCAAGTAGGGGGCATGAACACTGAAGCTTTCTTT. This sequence encodes CASSQVGGMNTEAFF. The full variable domain, its missing parts supplied by reference TRBV7-9 and TRBJ1-1, is DTGVSQNPRHKITKRGQNVTFRCDPISEHNRLYWYRQTLGQGPEFLTYFQNEAQLEKSRLLSDRFSAERPKGSFSTLEIQRTEQGDSAMYLCASSQVGGMNTEAFFGQGTRLTVV.

This clonotype was detected a few times. The chain employs TRBV4-1 and TRBJ2-7; weak D call: TRBD2 (6 bases). Trimming removed 1 base from V and 6 bases from J, with 13 bases in between. Germline V gene data show CDR1 as MGHRA and CDR2 as YSYEKL. There are 14 residues in the CDR3. CDR3 nucleotides: TGCGCCAGCAGCCAAGGTGGCGGGGATAGCGAGCAGTACTTC. Protein sequence: CASSQGGGDSEQYF.

The count of this clonotype is one. The chain carries TRBV2 and TRBJ1-3; possibly TRBD1 for D (5 bases). Germline loops: CDR1 SNHLY, CDR2 FYNNEI. The germline V and J ends were trimmed by 7 bases and 7 bases, with 17 bases remaining between them. There are 14 residues in the CDR3. For the CDR3, the DNA is TGTGCCAGCAAAGTGTCAGGGCAGGGTAACACCATATATTTT. As protein: CASKVSGQGNTIYF.